The 3 T cell receptor beta chains listed next were all sequenced from one sample in a study of cytomegalovirus exposure and HLA in healthy donors. PCR primers comprised 60 Vbeta and 13 Jbeta primers. TCRdb's copy holds only in-frame clones and misses some; the assay was immunoSEQ multiplex PCR. The sample holds some 200,000 clones; around nine tenths are singletons and the top ten take more than 0.8%. The sequenced sample consisted of PBMCs. These TCRs come from a young woman in good health and CMV-seronegative.

A single count supports this clone. CDR3 DNA: TGTGCCAGCTCACCTAGCGGGGCTAGCTCCTACGAGCAGTACTTC. Its protein product is CASSPSGASSYEQYF. The rearrangement uses TRBV18 and TRBJ2-7; 8 nucleotides align to TRBD2. Trimming at V came to 3 bases and at J to 0 bases, leaving 4 bases not matched to a gene. The germline gives CDR1 KGHSH, CDR2 LQKENI. CDR3 length equals 15 residues.

V is TRBV7-2 and J is TRBJ2-5, with 8 bases fitting TRBD2. Germline V gives CDR1 SGHTA, CDR2 FQGNSA. This CDR3 is built from 15 residues. Trimming cost V 6 bases and J 7 bases; bases outside gene matches: 13. CDR3 in amino acids: CASSLPGGSGGTQYF. In DNA form, the CDR3 reads TGTGCCAGCAGTCTACCGGGAGGGAGCGGAGGGACCCAGTACTTC.

The J gene is TRBJ2-1, the V gene TRBV25-1; possible D gene TRBD1, 5 bases. This CDR3 has 14 amino acids. The ends were cut back, 4 bases at V and 5 bases at J, with 12 bases in the middle. Germline CDR1 MGHDK, CDR2 SYGVNS. CDR3 loop: CASSVAGFDNEQFF. CDR3 DNA: TGTGCCAGCAGTGTAGCAGGGTTCGACAATGAGCAGTTCTTC.